Below, 23 T cell receptor beta chains from the same sample are listed, as sequenced in a study of CXCR3-negative and CXCR3-positive naive CD8 T cells. General observations from the study: Naive cells with CXCR3 showed TRB CDR3s that were more hydrophobic than those in CXCR3-negative naive cells.

These receptors have no known antigen. Libraries were UMI-labeled 5' RACE TRB cDNA. From its re-call of the 5' RACE reads, TCRdb lists each CDR3 protein once, without DNA. This repertoire includes around 88,000 distinct CDR3 sequences. Material: naive CXCR3+ CD8+ T cells from blood. Subset of the sample: CD45RO-CCR7+CD27+CD95- naive CD8+ T cells expressing CXCR3 (TNR3+). The receptors were sampled from a human donor in good health. Some clones in this sample may be carry-over from other donors' samples.

The J gene is TRBJ2-1, the V gene TRBV29-1; TCRdb names TRBD2, which stays unverified in the absence of DNA. This CDR3 is 15 amino acids long. Per the germline V gene, CDR1 is SQVTM and CDR2 is ANQGSEA. The CDR3 loop is CSGGTSGGAGNEQFF.

This chain joins TRBV6-4 and TRBJ2-1. The CDR3 length is 13 residues. Looked up from germline, CDR1 is MRHNA and CDR2 is SNTAGT. This CDR3 is CASSEAEYNEQFF.

The gene calls are TRBV12-5 and TRBJ1-2; TCRdb picks TRBD1, but there is no DNA to check that call. Germline lookup yields CDR1 LGHNT and CDR2 FRNRAP. CDR3 length: 17 residues. The CDR3 is CASGPMTGDLEYYGYTF.

V gene TRBV5-1 combines with J gene TRBJ2-3; the TCRdb D gene call, TRBD1, has no DNA to confirm it. This CDR3 is 15 amino acids long. Germline assignment: CDR1 SGHRS and CDR2 YFSETQ. The CDR3 sequence: CASSRGTGSTDTQYF.

The chain has TRBV7-9 and TRBJ2-7; the TCRdb D gene call, TRBD1, has no DNA to confirm it. The CDR3 has 19 residues. Germline values: CDR1 SEHNR, CDR2 FQNEAQ (reference sequence). This CDR3 reads CASSPRGTGAFLPSYEQYF.

The genes are TRBV5-1 and TRBJ2-7; the TRBD2 assignment by TCRdb is unverifiable without DNA. The CDR3 is 16 residues long. Germline V gene data show CDR1 as SGHRS and CDR2 as YFSETQ. CDR3 residues: CASTRGLDSDGYEQYF.

The chain recombines TRBV10-2 with TRBJ2-7; as DNA is missing, the TRBD2 call by TCRdb cannot be tested. CDR3 length equals 13 residues. Germline V gene sequence: CDR1 WSHSY, CDR2 SAAADI. The CDR3 is CASLDWASYEQYF.

CDR3 protein: CATTYPGLFYEQYF. This sequence joins TRBV28 and TRBJ2-7; TCRdb returns TRBD2, unconfirmable since there is no DNA. Germline assignment: CDR1 MDHEN and CDR2 SYDVKM. CDR3 length equals 14 residues.

J is TRBJ2-7 and V is TRBV6-5; as DNA is missing, the TRBD2 call by TCRdb cannot be tested. The germline V gene encodes CDR1 MNHEY and CDR2 SVGAGI. This CDR3 region has 15 residues. CDR3 amino acids: CASSYVSRGPYEQYF.

The chain is built from TRBV6-4 and TRBJ2-1; no DNA is available, so the TRBD1 call from TCRdb remains unchecked. Germline V gene sequence: CDR1 MRHNA, CDR2 SNTAGT. This CDR3 is built from 15 residues. The CDR3 here is CASSDSVGTYNEQFF.

This chain connects TRBV6-2 or TRBV6-3 to TRBJ2-1; there is no DNA to check the TCRdb D call of TRBD2. The CDR3 covers 17 residues. Germline V gives CDR1 MNHEY, CDR2 SVGEGT. CDR3 protein: CASSYLFTLAGSNEQFF.

The chain links TRBV11-3 to TRBJ2-4; no DNA is available, so the TRBD2 call from TCRdb remains unchecked. This CDR3 is 16 amino acids long. Germline CDR1 reads SGHNT; CDR2 reads YENEEA. CDR3 region: CAGSLRSAGEINIQYF.

This chain links TRBV29-1 with TRBJ1-2; as DNA is missing, the TRBD1 call by TCRdb cannot be tested. Germline CDR1 is SQVTM and CDR2 is ANQGSEA. This CDR3 region has 13 residues. The CDR3 reads CSVEDQGPYGYTF.

This sequence joins TRBV28 and TRBJ2-7; the D call of TRBD2 rests on TCRdb alone, since no DNA is present to check it. The CDR3 is made up of 13 amino acids. Germline lookup yields CDR1 MDHEN and CDR2 SYDVKM. The CDR3 here is CASSLYGGGEQYF.

This chain connects TRBV7-3 to TRBJ2-1; without DNA, the TCRdb call of TRBD2 cannot be checked. This CDR3 is built from 16 residues. CDR1 SGHTA and CDR2 FQGTGA come from the germline V gene. CDR3 loop: CASSLLAGGPHNEQFF. The whole variable domain, filled in from reference TRBV7-3 and TRBJ2-1, reads GAGVSQTPSNKVTEKGKYVELRCDPISGHTALYWYRQSLGQGPEFLIYFQGTGAADDSGLPNDRFFAVRPEGSVSTLKIQRTERGDSAVYLCASSLLAGGPHNEQFFGPGTRLTVL.

The chain employs TRBV27 and TRBJ2-7. Germline V gene lookup returns CDR1 MNHEY and CDR2 SMNVEV (reference sequence). CDR3 length: 14 residues. The chain's CDR3 is CASSLAEGAYEQYF.

This rearrangement joins TRBV28 to TRBJ2-5; the D gene TCRdb calls, TRBD2, cannot be checked with no DNA. Per the germline V gene, CDR1 is MDHEN and CDR2 is SYDVKM. This CDR3 has 15 residues. This chain's CDR3 is CASDTSGALGETQYF.

The chain is built from TRBV5-4 and TRBJ2-5; TCRdb outputs TRBD1, but without DNA this stays unchecked. CDR1 is SGHNT and CDR2 is YYREEE in the germline V gene (reference sequence). The CDR3 covers 15 residues. CDR3 protein: CASSPPTGLRETQYF.

This chain links TRBV11-2 with TRBJ1-1; the TCRdb call, TRBD1, lacks DNA for checking. The CDR3 has 15 residues. Germline V gene sequence: CDR1 SGHAT, CDR2 FQNNGV. The CDR3 loop is CASSSVEGADTEAFF.

The chain carries TRBV2 and TRBJ2-2; the TCRdb D gene call, TRBD2, has no DNA to confirm it. This CDR3 has 18 amino acids. The germline V gene encodes CDR1 SNHLY and CDR2 FYNNEI. This CDR3 is CASSGQFGGEGNTGELFF.

The chain couples TRBV12-3 or TRBV12-4 to TRBJ2-7; TCRdb's assignment of TRBD1 cannot be checked, as there is no DNA. This CDR3 is 15 amino acids long. The CDR3 is CASSLGAGGGYEQYF.

The chain joins TRBV7-9 to TRBJ2-1. The CDR3 contains 12 residues. The germline gives CDR1 SEHNR, CDR2 FQNEAQ (reference sequence). The CDR3 loop reads CASSPSRNEQFF.

The V call is TRBV14, the J call TRBJ2-7; as DNA is missing, the TRBD2 call by TCRdb cannot be tested. Per the germline V gene, CDR1 is SGHDN and CDR2 is FVKESK. The CDR3 consists of 15 residues. The CDR3 loop is CASSPRDLEPYEQYF.